This is a list of T cell receptor beta chains from one sample in a study of cytomegalovirus exposure and HLA in healthy donors. Only in-frame clones appear in the TCRdb table, and some are missing; sequencing was by immunoSEQ multiplex PCR. The sample consists of 120,000 or so clones, 60% to 85% of them appearing once. Sequenced sample: PBMCs. Every receptor here comes from a man aged 25-45 years in good health and CMV-seronegative. Each CDR3 is given with its conserved first and last residue. A D gene is named only where the DNA matches it firmly. The size of a clone is reported for some rows only, either as once, few or many, or as a class for expanded clones.

J gene | V gene | clone size | D gene | CDR3 protein | CDR3 DNA
TRBJ2-1 | TRBV7-2 | NA | TRBD2 | CASSSRGGSYNEQFF | TGTGCCAGCAGCTCCCGGGGGGGCTCCTACAATGAGCAGTTCTTC
TRBJ1-3 | TRBV11-2 | NA | NA | CASSLQTFGALSGNTIYF | TGTGCCAGCAGCTTGCAAACTTTTGGGGCCCTCTCTGGAAACACCATATATTTT
TRBJ2-7 | TRBV5-4 | NA | NA | CASSLGQVSYEQYF | TGTGCCAGCAGCTTGGGACAGGTCTCCTACGAGCAGTACTTC
TRBJ2-7 | TRBV7-9 | NA | TRBD1 | CASSRRDRPYEQYF | TGTGCCAGCAGCAGACGGGACAGACCCTACGAGCAGTACTTC
TRBJ2-5 | TRBV5-4 | NA | TRBD2 | CASSLGLAGGETQYF | TGTGCCAGCAGCTTGGGACTAGCGGGAGGGGAGACCCAGTACTTC
TRBJ1-1 | TRBV29-1 | NA | NA | CSVRVGGLNTEAFF | TGCAGCGTCCGGGTCGGGGGGCTGAACACTGAAGCTTTCTTT
TRBJ1-5 | TRBV29-1 | NA | TRBD1 | CSVRTGGSNQPQHF | TGCAGCGTCCGAACAGGGGGAAGCAATCAGCCCCAGCATTTT
TRBJ2-7 | TRBV4-3 | NA | NA | CASSQDRSFEQYF | TGCGCCAGCAGCCAAGATCGGAGTTTCGAGCAGTACTTC
TRBJ1-5 | TRBV10-1 | NA | NA | CASSESLQPQHF | TGCGCCAGCAGTGAGTCTCTTCAGCCCCAGCATTTT
TRBJ1-6 | TRBV7-2 | NA | NA | CASSLVVGRGSPLHF | TGTGCCAGCAGCTTAGTAGTAGGGAGAGGATCACCCCTCCACTTT
TRBJ2-4 | TRBV10-3 | NA | TRBD1 | CAISEGTGGNIQYF | TGTGCCATCAGTGAGGGGACAGGGGGAAACATTCAGTACTTC
TRBJ1-2 | TRBV7-7 | NA | TRBD1 | CASSPAQDRVYGYTF | TGTGCCAGCAGCCCAGCCCAGGACAGGGTCTATGGCTACACCTTC
TRBJ2-2 | TRBV4-1 | NA | NA | CASGAGELFF | TGCGCCAGCGGGGCCGGAGAGCTGTTTTTT
TRBJ2-7 | TRBV7-9 | NA | NA | CATSTSYEQYF | TGTGCCACCTCGACTAGCTACGAGCAGTACTTC
TRBJ2-5 | TRBV5-1 | NA | NA | CASSLAGNGETQYF | TGCGCCAGCAGCTTGGCAGGGAATGGAGAGACCCAGTACTTC
TRBJ2-6 | TRBV6-4 | NA | TRBD2 | CASSEGASGYSGANVLTF | TGTGCCAGCAGTGAAGGGGCTAGCGGATACTCTGGGGCCAACGTCCTGACTTTC
TRBJ2-3 | TRBV18 | NA | NA | CASSPRQSTDTQYF | TGTGCCAGCTCACCACGACAGTCCACAGATACGCAGTATTTT
TRBJ2-7 | TRBV27 | NA | TRBD1 | CASSLGTGVGEQYF | TGTGCCAGCAGTTTAGGCACAGGGGTAGGCGAGCAGTACTTC
TRBJ2-1 | TRBV19 | few | TRBD2 | CASSQSGRFYNEQFF | TGTGCCAGTAGTCAGAGCGGGAGGTTTTACAATGAGCAGTTCTTC
TRBJ2-7 | TRBV11-2 | NA | NA | CASSLDGVGYEQYF | TGTGCCAGCAGCTTAGACGGGGTCGGCTACGAGCAGTACTTC
TRBJ2-1 | TRBV19 | NA | TRBD2 | CASTSGEHHADEQFF | TGTGCCAGCACGAGCGGGGAACATCACGCGGATGAGCAGTTCTTC
TRBJ2-7 | TRBV5-5 | NA | NA | CASSSGDEQYF | TGTGCCAGCAGCTCGGGGGACGAGCAGTACTTC
TRBJ2-7 | TRBV29-1 | few | NA | CSVRRELPYEQYF | TGCAGCGTCCGCCGGGAGCTCCCCTACGAGCAGTACTTC
TRBJ1-1 | TRBV15 | NA | NA | CATSPRGGAEAFF | TGTGCCACCAGCCCGAGGGGGGGAGCCGAAGCTTTCTTT
TRBJ2-7 | TRBV2 | NA | TRBD2 | CASRRASGRIEQYF | TGTGCCAGCAGGCGGGCTAGCGGGAGGATTGAGCAGTACTTC